This entry lists 17 T cell receptor beta chains sequenced from one sample in a study of control samples from healthy donors and cancer patients. Produced via immunoSEQ multiplex PCR; TCRdb's table is partial and in-frame only. The sample lists about 130,000 clones; 85% to 95% were seen once. The sample consisted of blood. The receptors were gathered from a man younger than 30 in good health.

The J gene is TRBJ2-5, the V gene TRBV5-5; 8 positions match TRBD2. V lost 2 bases and J lost 1; bases outside the gene matches: 7. CDR1 SGHKS and CDR2 YYEKEE come from the germline V gene (reference sequence). This CDR3 contains 16 residues. The CDR3 nucleotides are TGTGCCAGCAGCTTATATCCCGGGGGGGCCCAAGAGACCCAGTACTTC. It codes for CASSLYPGGAQETQYF. Full variable domain (rest looked up from reference TRBV5-5 and TRBJ2-5): DAGVTQSPTHLIKTRGQQVTLRCSPISGHKSVSWYQQVLGQGPQFIFQYYEKEERGRGNFPDRFSARQFPNYSSELNVNALLLGDSALYLCASSLYPGGAQETQYFGPGTRLLVL.

The chain employs TRBV6-1 and TRBJ1-1; maybe TRBD1 (6 bases). The ends were cut back, 3 bases at V and 5 bases at J, with 10 bases in the middle. Germline V gives CDR1 MNHNS, CDR2 SASEGT. The CDR3 runs 13 residues. In nucleotides, the CDR3 is TGTGCCAGCAGTGAGACAGGAGAGACTGAAGCTTTCTTT. It encodes CASSETGETEAFF.

V and J are TRBV4-1 and TRBJ2-2; 9 nucleotides align to TRBD1. This CDR3 contains 19 residues. Germline V gives CDR1 MGHRA, CDR2 YSYEKL. J was trimmed by 2 bases and V by 2 bases; bases with no gene match: 12. The CDR3 loop reads CASSQRGQGILGNTGELFF. The CDR3 DNA reads as TGCGCCAGCAGCCAAAGGGGACAGGGAATTTTAGGTAACACCGGGGAGCTGTTTTTT.

The chain carries TRBV10-3 and TRBJ1-5, with D perhaps matching TRBD1 (5 bases). V was trimmed by 3 bases and J by 3 bases, leaving 12 bases between them. CDR3 length equals 15 residues. CDR1 and CDR2 (germline): ENHRY, SYGVKD. CDR3 in amino acids: CAISEAGRSNQPQHF. As DNA, the CDR3 is TGTGCCATCAGTGAAGCGGGACGCTCCAATCAGCCCCAGCATTTT.

V and J are TRBV30 and TRBJ2-1, with TRBD2 matching 10 bases. Germline V gene lookup returns CDR1 GTSNPN and CDR2 SVGIG (reference sequence). V was clipped by 3 bases and J by 2 bases; unmatched bases: 4. The CDR3 has 15 residues. The CDR3 nucleotides are TGTGCCTGGAGATTGAGCGGGGGGGCCTACAATGAGCAGTTCTTC. It is translated as CAWRLSGGAYNEQFF. Looking up the rest from reference TRBV30 and TRBJ2-1 gives the full variable domain: SQTIHQWPATLVQPVGSPLSLECTVEGTSNPNLYWYRQAAGRGLQLLFYSVGIGQISSEVPQNLSASRPQDRQFILSSKKLLLSDSGFYLCAWRLSGGAYNEQFFGPGTRLTVL.

The rearrangement uses TRBV7-6 and TRBJ1-3; TRBD1 agrees at 7 bases. With 1 base clipped from V and 2 bases from J, the junction kept 2 bases outside the gene matches. Germline V gene lookup returns CDR1 SGHVS and CDR2 FNYEAQ. The CDR3 consists of 15 residues. The CDR3 is CASSLETGAGNTIYF. The CDR3 coding sequence is TGTGCCAGCAGCTTAGAAACAGGGGCTGGAAACACCATATATTTT.

The rearrangement joins TRBV5-1 to TRBJ2-2; 7 bases are a match to TRBD2. Germline values: CDR1 SGHRS, CDR2 YFSETQ. The CDR3 contains 15 residues. J lost 3 bases, V lost 0 bases, and 2 bases had no gene match. CDR3 region: CASSLAGRDTGELFF. CDR3 in DNA: TGCGCCAGCAGCTTGGCGGGGAGGGACACCGGGGAGCTGTTTTTT.

The chain uses TRBV11-2 and TRBJ2-5; the D gene is possibly TRBD2 (5 bases). Trimming shortened V by 9 bases and J by 5 bases, and 16 bases separated the two germline ends. Germline lookup yields CDR1 SGHAT and CDR2 FQNNGV. The CDR3 has 13 amino acids. CDR3 sequence (DNA): TGTGCCAGTCGGAAGGGTCGAGGGGAGACCCAGTACTTC. Encoded protein: CASRKGRGETQYF.

This chain joins TRBV5-5 and TRBJ1-5; D may be TRBD1 (6 bases). This CDR3 has 16 residues. The germline V gene has CDR1 SGHKS and CDR2 YYEKEE (reference sequence). V lost 0 bases and J 7 bases, leaving 17 bases between the germline ends. Here the CDR3 reads CASSLARHREMQPQHF. The CDR3 region has the DNA TGTGCCAGCAGCTTGGCCCGTCACAGGGAAATGCAGCCCCAGCATTTT. Looking up the rest from reference TRBV5-5 and TRBJ1-5 gives the full variable domain: DAGVTQSPTHLIKTRGQQVTLRCSPISGHKSVSWYQQVLGQGPQFIFQYYEKEERGRGNFPDRFSARQFPNYSSELNVNALLLGDSALYLCASSLARHREMQPQHFGDGTRLSIL.

The table lists this clone with a count of one. V and J are TRBV6-5 and TRBJ1-1; the D is unclear. CDR1 MNHEY and CDR2 SVGAGI come from the germline V gene. CDR3 length: 11 residues. V gave up 8 bases and J gave up 1 base, with 5 bases separating them. The CDR3 DNA reads TGTGCCAGCTTAGAGAACACTGAAGCTTTCTTT. Encoded protein: CASLENTEAFF.

This clone is a singleton in its sample. The chain uses TRBV4-2 and TRBJ1-2, with a weak D call TRBD1 (6 bases). Looked up from germline, CDR1 is LGHNA and CDR2 is YNFKEQ. CDR3 length: 16 residues. The germline V and J ends were trimmed by 3 bases and 3 bases, with 17 bases remaining between them. CDR3 region: CASSHVLQGFDYGYTF. CDR3 in DNA: TGTGCCAGCAGCCATGTACTACAGGGATTTGACTATGGCTACACCTTC.

The rearrangement joins TRBV19 to TRBJ1-5; no firm D call. The CDR3 is 14 amino acids. The germline V gene has CDR1 LNHDA and CDR2 SQIVND (reference sequence). The V gene lost 5 bases and the J gene lost 0 bases, with 8 bases spanning the gap. The CDR3 bases are TGTGCCAGTAGTTCGATGAATAGCAATCAGCCCCAGCATTTT. Protein product: CASSSMNSNQPQHF. Based on the CDR3 plus reference TRBV19 and TRBJ1-5, the full variable domain is DGGITQSPKYLFRKEGQNVTLSCEQNLNHDAMYWYRQDPGQGLRLIYYSQIVNDFQKGDIAEGYSVSREKKESFPLTVTSAQKNPTAFYLCASSSMNSNQPQHFGDGTRLSIL.

V is TRBV30 and J is TRBJ1-5, with D unresolved. The length of the CDR3 is 13 residues. With 2 bases removed from V and 1 base from J, the gap between germline ends came to 6 bases. CDR1 is GTSNPN, CDR2 SVGIG, per germline (reference sequence). CDR3 bases: TGTGCCTGGAGTTGGGGAAGCAATCAGCCCCAGCATTTT. Amino acids: CAWSWGSNQPQHF.

The J gene is TRBJ2-7, the V gene TRBV6-1, with 7 bases fitting TRBD1. V lost 0 bases to trimming and J lost 1 base; unmatched junction nucleotides: 0. The germline gives CDR1 MNHNS, CDR2 SASEGT. The CDR3 runs to 14 residues. CDR3 sequence (DNA): TGTGCCAGCAGTGAAGCGGACAGGTCCTACGAGCAGTACTTC. Protein sequence: CASSEADRSYEQYF.

CDR3 protein: CASGPAGSSYEQYF. CDR3 DNA sequence: TGTGCTAGTGGTCCCGCAGGGAGCTCCTACGAGCAGTACTTC. This rearrangement joins TRBV12-5 to TRBJ2-7; D is tentatively TRBD1 or TRBD2 (5 bases each). Trimming removed 5 bases at V and 0 bases at J, with 11 bases between. Germline CDR1 LGHNT, CDR2 FRNRAP. The CDR3 consists of 14 residues.

The chain joins TRBV4-1 to TRBJ2-3; no definite D call. Germline CDR1 and CDR2: MGHRA and YSYEKL. V was trimmed by 0 bases and J by 6 bases, leaving 10 bases between them. This CDR3 is built from 14 residues. CDR3 coding DNA: TGCGCCAGCAGCCAAGATATCGGGTTCGATACGCAGTATTTT. Translation gives CASSQDIGFDTQYF.

This clone is deemed medium-sized (0.01 to 0.1%). The gene calls are TRBV6-1 and TRBJ1-4; D is uncertain. From germline, CDR1 is MNHNS and CDR2 SASEGT. Trimming cost V 0 bases and J 1 base, with 3 bases left between them. The CDR3 contains 14 residues. Here the CDR3 reads CASSEAGTNEKLFF. The CDR3 DNA reads as TGTGCCAGCAGTGAAGCAGGAACTAATGAAAAACTGTTTTTT.